This TCR beta chain came from a study of blood T cell repertoires in COVID-19. This CDR3 is built from 12 residues. V was cut by 7 bases and J by 2 bases, with 8 bases left in between. Profiled with immunoSEQ multiplex PCR; TCRdb holds only in-frame clones, not every one. The sample holds 56,000 or so clones, around 90% seen once. The clonotype originates from a woman aged 80 or older with active COVID-19. The rearrangement uses TRBV12-3 or TRBV12-4 and TRBJ1-1, with D hard to call. The sample taken for sequencing was peripheral blood. CDR3 DNA: TGTGCCAGCACCGCAGATAACACTGAAGCTTTCTTT. It codes for CASTADNTEAFF.